This TCR beta chain originates from a study of blood T cell repertoires in COVID-19. Study-level background: Specimens from acute and convalescent COVID-19 originated in the United States, Italy and Spain. Sources were T cells, B-cell-depleted T cells, or PBMCs; the material itself was cDNA or gDNA.

Germline V gene data show CDR1 as SGHRS and CDR2 as YFSETQ. The CDR3 length is 15 residues. Unmatched junction bases numbered 6, after V lost 0 bases and J lost 7 bases. In the study's own analysis: Estimation of nucleated cell counts relied on the amplification of reference gene primers. Libraries were prepared by immunoSEQ multiplex PCR; TCRdb keeps only in-frame clonotypes and omits some of them. V and J calls and clone size are those listed in that table; D and trimming were worked out from the DNA. The sample lists approximately 200,000 clones, about three quarters occurring once. Patients of the Seattle cohort, enrolled during active infection, were followed longitudinally.

J is TRBJ2-1 and V is TRBV5-1, with 8 nucleotides matching TRBD1. Sequenced material: peripheral blood. This sequence was found in a woman of 80 years or more with COVID-19, enrolled during active disease. CDR3 sequence: CASSLEGQGGNEQFF. As DNA, the CDR3 is TGCGCCAGCAGCTTGGAAGGACAGGGTGGAAATGAGCAGTTCTTC.